This T cell receptor beta chain was observed in a study of blood T cells in healthy people across ages (dated by TCRdb to the mid-2010s). Study-wide context: In model experiments, template switching captured about one uniquely barcoded TCR beta cDNA molecule for every two T cells. The study measured age-related changes in TCR beta repertoire diversity using deep sequencing normalized with unique cDNA molecular identifiers. Using the same blood draw, the study looked at two additional independent replicas of 1 million unique cDNA reads for two donors, one aged 18 to 30 and the other aged 80 or older. To avoid experimental bias, donors of different ages were randomly spread across the sequencing lanes. The donors were split into four age groups: young (average around 17 years), middle-aged (roughly 40), aged (more than 60) and long-lived (roughly 86).

The 39 donors, aged roughly 6 to 95 years, were systemically healthy Caucasian individuals from Russia. About 10 milliliters of peripheral blood were collected from each donor into EDTA-treated Vacutainer tubes. PBMCs were isolated by Ficoll-Paque density-gradient centrifugation, with at least 7 million obtained per sample. Total RNA was extracted from PBMCs with Trizol reagent, with at least 6 micrograms obtained per sample. For every donor, flow cytometry on a PBMC aliquot measured the percentage of naive CD45RAhigh/CD27high T cells. Study-wide findings and limitations: Compared with the aged group, the long-lived group had more naive CD4+ T cells, fewer expanded clones and increased TCR diversity, suggesting age selection. The CMV infection status of donors was not known, potentially confounding age-related changes in expanded clonotypes. Since profiling was done on bulk unsorted PBMCs, naive and antigen-experienced compartments could not be conclusively compared. Estimates of total diversity based on one million sequenced T cells were regarded as lower bounds and as underestimates. Observed TCR beta diversity per million T cells fell roughly linearly with age, and a significant reduction was already apparent by age around 40. A strong correlation was found between observed TCR beta diversity and the percentage of naive T cells measured by flow cytometry.

This clonotype was observed a handful of times. Its antigen specificity is not known. Within one base of it there is no much larger clone, and no base qualities were kept. The library was generated by 5' RACE. TCRdb lists the instrument as Illumina HiSeq 2500. The second PCR ran for roughly 7 to 12 cycles and used a J-beta primer mix along with a sample-barcoded 5' primer. A template-switch 5' adaptor carrying 12 random nucleotides introduced a unique molecular identifier onto each TCR beta cDNA molecule. Each sample yielded at least 2.5 million CDR3-containing paired-end reads. The Mint cDNA synthesis kit, primed by a TRBC-specific oligonucleotide, was used to synthesize first-strand cDNA from all RNA. Following uracil-DNA glycosylase treatment, all cDNA underwent a first 18-cycle PCR with the universal primers M1SS and BC2_uni_R. On the study's bioinformatics: For normalization, 1 million high-quality reads, each with a distinct molecular identifier, were randomly selected from each sample. Instead of being binned into consensus sequences, reads that shared molecular identifiers were thrown out. MiTCR, with a Q25 quality threshold and the strictest error-elimination algorithm, was used for CDR3 identification, clonotype clustering and error correction. A nonparametric unseen species model with Euler transformation was used to estimate a lower bound on total TCR beta diversity. TCRdb's own reprocessing of the public reads used fastp at Q25 and MiXCR and kept productive beta chains. CDR3 protein sequences are deduplicated, and each keeps its most common genes and DNA. TCRdb's processing, not the authors' own work, is the source of the V and J calls. The sample profile shows about a million distinct CDR3 sequences; just over 50% of them were found once. The ten biggest clones cover around 21% of the sample.

The CDR3 goes from the cysteine to the phenylalanine over 15 residues. The CDR3 DNA has 45 bases and is translated from base 1. V is reduced by 0 bases and J by 6 bases, leaving a spacing of 15 bases between them. In the germline V gene (reference sequence), CDR1 corresponds to LNHNV and CDR2 to YYDKDF. The chain couples TRBV15 to TRBJ2-7; perhaps TRBD2 is the D gene, with 6 bases matching. Sequenced input: blood. This clonotype was obtained from a woman in her sixties or seventies in good health. The CDR3: CATSRDRGLVREQYF. The DNA sequence reads TGTGCCACCAGCAGAGATCGGGGGTTGGTACGCGAGCAGTACTTC.